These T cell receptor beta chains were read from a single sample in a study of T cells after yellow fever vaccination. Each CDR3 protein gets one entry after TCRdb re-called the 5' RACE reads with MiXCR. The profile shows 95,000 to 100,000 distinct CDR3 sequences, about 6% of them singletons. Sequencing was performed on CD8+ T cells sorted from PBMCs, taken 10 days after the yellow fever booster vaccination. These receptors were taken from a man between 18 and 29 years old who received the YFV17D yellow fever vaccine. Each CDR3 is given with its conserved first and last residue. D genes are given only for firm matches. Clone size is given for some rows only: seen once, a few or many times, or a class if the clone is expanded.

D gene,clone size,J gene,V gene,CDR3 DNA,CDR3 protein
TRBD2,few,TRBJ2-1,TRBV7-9,TGTGCCAGCACCTCTTCGACGCGGGGGGGCAGGGATGAGCAGTTCTTC,CASTSSTRGGRDEQFF
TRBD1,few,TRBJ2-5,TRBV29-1,TGCAGCGTAGACAGGGACGTACAAGAGACCCAGTACTTC,CSVDRDVQETQYF
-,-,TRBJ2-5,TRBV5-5,TGTGCCAGCAGCTTGTATGGGGGGCCGGGAGCGATGTATGAGACCCAGAACTTC,CASSLYGGPGAMYETQNF
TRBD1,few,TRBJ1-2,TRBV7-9,TGTGCCAGCAGCTTAGCGGGACAGTTAGCTAACTATGGCTACACCTTC,CASSLAGQLANYGYTF
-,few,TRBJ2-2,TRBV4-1,TGCGCCAGCAGCCAATATGGCACCGGGGAGCTGTTTTTT,CASSQYGTGELFF
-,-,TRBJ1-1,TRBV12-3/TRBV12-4,TGTGCCAGCAGTTTATTACAGGGCGGTCGGACTGAAGCTTTCTTT,CASSLLQGGRTEAFF
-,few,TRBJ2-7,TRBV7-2,TGTGCCAGCAGCTATCTGTTTGTTGGCGAGCAGTACTTC,CASSYLFVGEQYF
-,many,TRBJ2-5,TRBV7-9,TGTGCCAGCAGTCCTGACGGGGCCCAAGAGACCCAGTACTTC,CASSPDGAQETQYF
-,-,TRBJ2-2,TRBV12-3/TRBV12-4,TGTGCCAGCAGTTTTACCCGGGAGCTGTTTTTT,CASSFTRELFF
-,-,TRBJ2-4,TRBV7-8,TGTGCCAGCAGCCCCGGGATAGCCAAAAACATTCAGTACTTC,CASSPGIAKNIQYF